The present T cell receptor (beta chain) was sequenced within a study of human T cells and chemical hapten exposure (dated by TCRdb to the early 2020s). In the study overall: For sensitization, 2% DPC in acetone was applied to an approximately 2 cm by approximately 2 cm area of upper inner arm skin. The patient cohort, mostly female, included alopecia areata with under or over 50% scalp involvement, alopecia totalis and alopecia universalis. Approximately 30 alopecia patients provided blood for TCR sequencing at one to four time points (pre-sensitization, 2, 6 and 24 weeks). The libraries were sequenced as a pool, and the TCR yield per sample differed mostly because of small variations in library volumes within the pool. Throughout the roughly 24-week study period, patients were also given weekly therapeutic DPC doses on the scalp. The study tracked peripheral blood TCR repertoire changes in vivo during primary and secondary sensitization to the hapten diphenylcyclopropenone (DPC) in alopecia patients. Patch testing was performed on the upper back with Finn chambers containing 0.01% DPC, and the patch tests were scored after 6 days according to International Contact Dermatitis Research Group standards. Blood samples were taken from patients before sensitization (week 0) and at 2, 6 and about 24 weeks after DPC sensitization. Overall results and qualifications from the work: DPC sensitization did not change the number of TCRs with a frequency above 1 in 1000, and there was no evidence of changes in global repertoire structure. Expanded TCRs formed significantly more large CDR3 similarity clusters than pre-sensitization or healthy control sets, consistent with antigen-driven responses. Repeated subsampling changed both the strength of the expansion versus patch-test correlation and the threshold at which that correlation became significant. The number of PT1 expanded TCRs positively correlated with patch test score, significant at thresholds 8, 16 and 32 but not 4. Alopecia, a presumed autoimmune disease, was present in all patients, so the immune response of the patients might differ from that of healthy individuals.

Looking up the germline V gene yields CDR1 ENHRY and CDR2 SYGVKD. At the junction V is shortened by 0 bases and J by 4 bases, with 12 bases in between. There are 15 amino acids in the CDR3, from cysteine to phenylalanine inclusive. CDR3 DNA only is kept here, 45 bases in frame from base 1. During library preparation, unique molecular identifiers were attached to individual cDNA molecules so that TCRs could be counted quantitatively and reproducibly. Each blood RNA sample was used to sequence both TCR alpha and TCR beta chains. In the paper's pipeline: A median of roughly 98,000 TCRs per sample was observed, with a range of about 23,224 to 690,600. V, J and CDR3 annotation of the TCR reads was carried out using the Decombinator software suite. Every sample was subsampled to the same number of TCRs (28,000) for the PS versus PT1 abundance plots. Expanded TCRs were defined as absent before sensitization and observed at least eight times at the 2-week time point. TCRdb reprocessed the public reads (quality trimming at Q25 with fastp, clone calling with MiXCR) and kept in-frame beta chains. Each CDR3 protein appears once, grouped with its most common genes and DNA. The V and J calls and clone size are TCRdb's, not the authors'. The sample table records approximately 210 distinct CDR3 sequences; about 95% of these occur just once. The ten top clones hold 23% of the sample.

The sample's treatment or condition label, decoded: therapeutic diphenylcyclopropenone sensitization with weekly scalp DPC. At every patch-test visit, the blood draw took place before the patch test was put on. Patients were eligible if aged 18 to 70, diagnosed with alopecia and judged suitable for DPC therapy, and pregnant patients were excluded. Total RNA was isolated from unfractionated whole blood collected in Tempus Blood RNA tubes. Worth noting for this clonotype: Its specific antigen is unknown. Within one base of it there is no much larger clone, and no base qualities were kept.

Sequencing was performed on whole blood, taken before DPC sensitization or 2, 6, or about 24 weeks after (not recorded which). The V and J genes are TRBV10-3 and TRBJ1-1; no D gene is confidently identified. The sequence was obtained from an adult with alopecia areata. Some clones in this sample may be carry-over from other donors' samples. This table probably holds off-target reads from a library built for another chain. The DNA sequence follows: TGTGCCATCAGTGAGTCTGAAGGGTGGAGCACTGAAGCTTTCTTT. It encodes CAISESEGWSTEAFF.